This T cell receptor (beta chain) appears in the sequencing data of a study of blood T cells in healthy people across ages. This clonotype was seen just once. Together with a sample-barcoded 5' primer, a J-beta primer mix was included in a second PCR lasting about 7 to 11 cycles. Every cDNA was tagged by a template-switch adaptor with 12 random nucleotides. One entry per CDR3 protein results from TCRdb running MiXCR on the 5' RACE reads. Of under 950,000 distinct CDR3 sequences listed, about a fifth are singletons. Trimming left V 6 bases short and J 4 bases short, with 12 bases between. The CDR3 has 13 residues. Germline CDR1 SEHNR, CDR2 FQNEAQ (reference sequence). The individuals who served as donors were healthy Caucasians living in Russia, aged about 6 to 100.

The source material was blood. This receptor was obtained from a man in his sixties or seventies in good health. The chain joins TRBV7-9 to TRBJ2-5, with TRBD2 as a possible D gene (5 bases). CDR3 bases: TGTGCCAGCAGACCTCTAGCCAGAGAGACCCAGTACTTC. Translated: CASRPLARETQYF.